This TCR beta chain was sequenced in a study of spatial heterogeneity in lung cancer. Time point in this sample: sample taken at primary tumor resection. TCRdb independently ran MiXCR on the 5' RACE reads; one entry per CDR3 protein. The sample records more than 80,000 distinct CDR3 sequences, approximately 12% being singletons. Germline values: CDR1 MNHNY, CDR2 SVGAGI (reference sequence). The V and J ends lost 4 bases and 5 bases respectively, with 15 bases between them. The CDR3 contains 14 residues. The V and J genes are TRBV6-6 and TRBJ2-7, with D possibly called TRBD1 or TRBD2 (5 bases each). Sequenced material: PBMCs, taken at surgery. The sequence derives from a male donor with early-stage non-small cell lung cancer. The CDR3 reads CASSSPGRRDEQYF. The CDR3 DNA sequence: TGTGCCAGCAGTTCGCCGGGACGGAGAGACGAGCAGTACTTC.